The 28 T cell receptor beta chains presented below share a single source sample, sequenced in a study of T cell changes during pregnancy in multiple sclerosis. The table came from immunoSEQ multiplex PCR; TCRdb's copy has only in-frame clones and leaves some out. The data show about 48,000 clones, just over 85% seen once. The specimen was CD4+ T cells from peripheral blood mononuclear cells, collected in the second trimester of pregnancy. The source is a female donor with multiple sclerosis, enrolled in a pregnancy study.

The rearrangement joins TRBV30 to TRBJ2-1; 14 positions match TRBD2. The germline V gene encodes CDR1 GTSNPN and CDR2 SVGIG (reference sequence). Trimming took 0 bases from V and 16 from J; bases not matched to a gene: 8. The CDR3 is 14 residues long. The CDR3 sequence: CAWSVRGLAGETFF. The CDR3 region has the DNA TGTGCCTGGAGTGTAAGGGGACTAGCGGGAGAAACATTCTTC.

The V call is TRBV2, the J call TRBJ1-4; a possible D gene is TRBD1 (5 bases). CDR1 SNHLY and CDR2 FYNNEI come from the germline V gene. The CDR3 sequence is 13 residues long. The V gene lost 7 bases and the J gene lost 8 bases, with 14 bases spanning the gap. Here the CDR3 reads CASNTRAGEKLFF. CDR3 DNA: TGTGCCAGCAACACCCGGGCAGGGGAAAAACTGTTTTTT.

The V and J genes are TRBV28 and TRBJ2-1; D unclear. Germline values: CDR1 MDHEN, CDR2 SYDVKM. With 3 bases removed from V and 8 bases from J, the gap between germline ends came to 8 bases. The CDR3 totals 12 residues. The CDR3 spells CASSLAGYEQFF. In nucleotides, the CDR3 is TGTGCCAGCAGTTTGGCCGGGTATGAGCAGTTCTTC.

The chain has TRBV6-6 and TRBJ2-1, with TRBD2 matching over 13 bases. The CDR3 consists of 15 residues. J was trimmed by 8 bases and V by 6 bases; bases with no gene match: 7. The germline gives CDR1 MNHNY, CDR2 SVGAGI (reference sequence). The CDR3, as DNA: TGTGCCAGCAGCCGGACTAGCGGGAGAGGCGATGAGCAGTTCTTC. Its protein is CASSRTSGRGDEQFF.

The V call is TRBV7-2, the J call TRBJ1-3; D remains unclear. V was clipped by 3 bases and J by 0 bases, with 9 bases between them. This CDR3 spans 15 amino acids. Germline loops: CDR1 SGHTA, CDR2 FQGNSA. DNA for the CDR3: TGTGCCAGCAGCTTCAGTCCGATCTCTGGAAACACCATATATTTT. Protein: CASSFSPISGNTIYF.

V and J are TRBV14 and TRBJ2-2; 11 bases fit TRBD2. This CDR3 has 16 residues. CDR1 is SGHDN, CDR2 FVKESK, per germline. J was trimmed by 5 bases and V by 1 base; bases with no gene match: 3. The CDR3 bases are TGTGCCAGCAGCCAAGTACTAGCGGGAGTTACCGGGGAGCTGTTTTTT. Translation gives CASSQVLAGVTGELFF.

Notes on this clone: The sample contains more than one DNA sequence encoding this CDR3. J is TRBJ1-2 and V is TRBV9, with 9 positions matching TRBD1. This CDR3 region has 16 residues. The germline gives CDR1 SGDLS, CDR2 YYNGEE. The J segment lost 5 bases and the V segment lost 4 bases, leaving 12 bases of the junction unmatched. The CDR3 DNA reads TGTGCCAGCAGCCTCCGGCCCGGGACAGGGACTTATGGCTACACCTTC. Amino acids: CASSLRPGTGTYGYTF.

The rearrangement links TRBV7-6 to TRBJ2-5, with 13 positions matching TRBD2. Per the germline V gene, CDR1 is SGHVS and CDR2 is FNYEAQ. The J segment lost 5 bases and the V segment lost 5 bases, leaving 8 bases of the junction unmatched. This CDR3 is 16 amino acids long. The CDR3 region is CASSTRTSGRAETQYF. In DNA form, the CDR3 reads TGTGCCAGCAGCACCAGGACTAGCGGGAGAGCGGAGACCCAGTACTTC.

This clone was recorded a few times. Additional DNA sequences in this sample encode the identical CDR3. The genes are TRBV19 and TRBJ1-5, with D possibly being TRBD1 (6 bases). V was cut by 5 bases and J by 2 bases, with 10 bases left in between. Germline values: CDR1 LNHDA, CDR2 SQIVND (reference sequence). This CDR3 is built from 14 residues. The CDR3 DNA reads TGTGCCAGTAGTCCACAGGGTGGCAATCAGCCCCAGCATTTT. This encodes CASSPQGGNQPQHF.

This chain connects TRBV5-1 to TRBJ1-5, with D perhaps TRBD1 (5 bases). The V end was cut by 0 bases, the J end by 2 bases, with 12 bases between. The germline V gene encodes CDR1 SGHRS and CDR2 YFSETQ. The CDR3 has 16 residues. CDR3 nucleotides: TGCGCCAGCAGCTTGGAAGGCAGGGAAGGCAATCAGCCCCAGCATTTT. Protein: CASSLEGREGNQPQHF.

The chain recombines TRBV5-4 with TRBJ1-4, with 8 nucleotides matching TRBD1. This CDR3 is 14 amino acids long. Germline CDR1 SGHNT, CDR2 YYREEE (reference sequence). J lost 10 bases, V lost 2 bases, and 7 bases had no gene match. The CDR3 nucleotides are TGTGCCAGCAGCTTTGTACAGGGGGACGGAAAACTGTTTTTT. Its translation is CASSFVQGDGKLFF.

The chain recombines TRBV5-1 with TRBJ2-7; D may be TRBD2 (6 bases). Trimming removed 0 bases from V and 3 bases from J, with 13 bases in between. The CDR3 covers 15 residues. Looked up from germline, CDR1 is SGHRS and CDR2 is YFSETQ. The CDR3 bases are TGCGCCAGCAGCTTGGTTGGCGGGACGAACTACGAGCAGTACTTC. Translated: CASSLVGGTNYEQYF.

The chain uses TRBV4-2 and TRBJ2-7, with TRBD2 matching 12 bases. The CDR3 consists of 17 residues. Germline-derived CDR1 and CDR2 are LGHNA and YNFKEQ. V trimming: 0 bases; J trimming: 4 bases; junction bases outside the gene matches: 7. The CDR3 loop is CASSQETSGRSTYEQYF. Here the CDR3 DNA reads TGTGCCAGCAGCCAAGAAACTAGCGGGAGGAGCACGTACGAGCAGTACTTC.

The chain joins TRBV6-6 to TRBJ2-3; no clear D gene. V dropped 6 bases and J dropped 4 bases, with 17 bases sitting between them. Germline V gene lookup returns CDR1 MNHNY and CDR2 SVGAGI (reference sequence). The CDR3 runs to 15 residues. As DNA, the CDR3 is TGTGCCAGCAGACGGAGCCGAGTAGGTTCAGATACGCAGTATTTT. It translates to CASRRSRVGSDTQYF.

This clone is a singleton in its sample. V is TRBV5-4 and J is TRBJ2-6; 11 bases align to TRBD1. With 3 bases clipped from V and 3 bases from J, the junction kept 5 bases outside the gene matches. Germline values: CDR1 SGHNT, CDR2 YYREEE (reference sequence). The CDR3 contains 17 residues. CDR3 residues: CASSSGQGASGANVLTF. CDR3 DNA: TGTGCCAGCAGCTCCGGACAGGGGGCGAGTGGGGCCAACGTCCTGACTTTC.

The genes are TRBV19 and TRBJ2-1; 13 bases fit TRBD2. The CDR3 is 14 residues long. The germline CDR1 and CDR2 sequences are LNHDA and SQIVND (reference sequence). Trimming cost V 8 bases and J 9 bases; bases outside gene matches: 7. The CDR3 here is CASATGTSGIEQFF. The CDR3 DNA is TGTGCCAGTGCCACGGGGACTAGCGGGATTGAGCAGTTCTTC.

To note about this clone: The identical CDR3 is also encoded by other nucleotide sequences in the sample. The rearrangement joins TRBV6-5 to TRBJ2-7; possible D gene TRBD2, 5 bases. Trimming took off 7 bases at V and 0 bases at J, with 13 bases between the two ends. CDR3 length equals 14 residues. Germline-derived CDR1 and CDR2 are MNHEY and SVGAGI. In DNA form, the CDR3 reads TGTGCCAGCATGGCGGAGAGGGTCTCCTACGAGCAGTACTTC. This gives the protein CASMAERVSYEQYF.

This chain links TRBV27 with TRBJ1-5, with D possibly matching TRBD1 (6 bases). Trimming cost V 1 base and J 5 bases, with 9 bases left between them. Germline lookup yields CDR1 MNHEY and CDR2 SMNVEV (reference sequence). The CDR3 sequence is 14 residues long. The CDR3 spells CASSLYQGHQPQHF. In DNA form, the CDR3 reads TGTGCCAGCAGTTTATATCAGGGGCATCAGCCCCAGCATTTT.

V is TRBV19 and J is TRBJ2-7; no clear D gene. The CDR3 has 11 residues. V was cut by 7 bases and J by 3 bases, with 7 bases left in between. Per germline, CDR1 LNHDA and CDR2 SQIVND (reference sequence). CDR3 sequence (DNA): TGTGCCAGTATGGGCATCTACGAGCAGTACTTC. It translates to CASMGIYEQYF.

This CDR3 reads CASSPHWGDRVTGELFF. DNA for the CDR3: TGTGCCAGCAGCCCTCACTGGGGGGACAGGGTAACCGGGGAGCTGTTTTTT. This chain joins TRBV9 and TRBJ2-2; TRBD1 matches 9 bases. The germline V gene has CDR1 SGDLS and CDR2 YYNGEE. V dropped 4 bases and J dropped 5; count of bases not matched to a gene: 12. The CDR3 has 17 residues.

Only a few counts were recorded for this clone. The chain carries TRBV6-5 and TRBJ1-1, with 8 bases lining up with TRBD1. The germline gives CDR1 MNHEY, CDR2 SVGAGI. J was trimmed by 8 bases and V by 7 bases; bases with no gene match: 3. CDR3 length equals 11 residues. CDR3 loop: CASIYRGEAFF. The CDR3 nucleotides read TGTGCCAGCATCTACAGGGGGGAAGCTTTCTTT.

This chain links TRBV18 with TRBJ2-4; a weak D match, TRBD2 (6 bases). Germline values: CDR1 KGHSH, CDR2 LQKENI. The V end was cut by 0 bases, the J end by 8 bases, with 11 bases between. This CDR3 has 14 amino acids. CDR3 residues: CASSPPTSSDIQYF. The CDR3 bases are TGTGCCAGCTCACCACCAACTAGCTCCGACATTCAGTACTTC.

This clone was seen only once. The rearrangement links TRBV4-2 to TRBJ2-7, with 12 nucleotides matching TRBD2. With V trimmed by 4 bases and J by 2 bases, 6 bases remained unmatched. CDR1 is LGHNA and CDR2 is YNFKEQ in the germline V gene. This CDR3 region has 16 residues. This CDR3 reads CASSRLAGGSAYEQYF. The CDR3, as DNA: TGTGCCAGCAGCCGTCTAGCGGGAGGGTCGGCCTACGAGCAGTACTTC.

This chain links TRBV7-9 with TRBJ2-3; 10 nucleotides align to TRBD2. CDR1 and CDR2 (germline): SEHNR, FQNEAQ (reference sequence). The V and J ends lost 2 bases and 2 bases, in that order; junction bases with no gene match: 10. The CDR3 runs 18 residues. As DNA, the CDR3 is TGTGCCAGCAGCTTACCAGCGGGAGGGTTTATAACCACAGATACGCAGTATTTT. The encoded protein is CASSLPAGGFITTDTQYF.

The chain recombines TRBV18 with TRBJ2-1, with TRBD1 matching over 8 bases. Unmatched junction bases numbered 4, after V lost 6 bases and J lost 12 bases. Looked up from germline, CDR1 is KGHSH and CDR2 is LQKENI. The CDR3 covers 11 residues. CDR3 DNA: TGTGCCAGCTCTCCTGACAGGGGGCAGTTCTTC. This gives the protein CASSPDRGQFF. Full variable domain (outside the CDR3, taken from reference TRBV18 and TRBJ2-1): NAGVMQNPRHLVRRRGQEARLRCSPMKGHSHVYWYRQLPEEGLKFMVYLQKENIIDESGMPKERFSAEFPKEGPSILRIQQVVRGDSAAYFCASSPDRGQFFGPGTRLTVL.

V is TRBV2 and J is TRBJ2-3; 9 nucleotides match TRBD2. CDR3 size: 12 residues. The junction had 3 bases not matched to a gene; V was cut back by 4 bases and J by 10 bases. The V gene's germline CDR1 is SNHLY and CDR2 FYNNEI. CDR3 coding DNA: TGTGCCAGCAGTGGTGGGACTAGCTCGCAGTATTTT. Encoded protein: CASSGGTSSQYF.

The chain carries TRBV4-1 and TRBJ1-2; 9 bases fit TRBD1. The V gene end was trimmed by 7 bases and the J gene end by 7 bases; junction bases not matched to a gene: 22. This CDR3 comprises 18 residues. Germline CDR1 reads MGHRA; CDR2 reads YSYEKL. As DNA, the CDR3 is TGCGCCAGCACCCCAAGGGTCTCGACAGGGGGAGAACTGGTTGGCTACACCTTC. It encodes CASTPRVSTGGELVGYTF.

The V and J genes are TRBV4-3 and TRBJ2-1; 12 nucleotides match TRBD2. Germline assignment: CDR1 LGHNA and CDR2 YSLEER. V lost 2 bases to trimming and J lost 8 bases; unmatched junction nucleotides: 7. This CDR3 contains 16 residues. CDR3 sequence (DNA): TGCGCCAGCAGCCAAAGACTAGCGGGGGCCCTAGATGAGCAGTTCTTC. It specifies CASSQRLAGALDEQFF.